These 30 T cell receptor beta chains were all obtained from the same sample, sequenced in a study of response to subunit inactivated influenza vaccine. One entry per CDR3 protein, called by TCRdb with MiXCR from the RT-PCR reads. The sample has some 520,000 distinct CDR3 sequences, 16% seen once. The specimen comprised CD4+ T cells sorted from PBMCs, sampled around 25 months after vaccination. These TCRs come from a man aged 45-69 years who received an inactivated influenza vaccine.

In this sample, this clonotype turned up many times. The chain has TRBV7-8 and TRBJ2-1; TRBD1 agrees at 8 bases. The length of the CDR3 is 13 residues. CDR1 is SGHVS and CDR2 is FQNEAQ in the germline V gene. After removal of 8 bases from V and 8 bases from J, the junction contained 8 bases not matched to a gene. The CDR3 sequence: CASGETGAYEQFF. CDR3 coding DNA: TGTGCCAGCGGAGAGACAGGGGCCTATGAGCAGTTCTTC.

This clonotype has only a few counts. This sequence joins TRBV6-1 and TRBJ2-6; D call uncertain. The germline V gene has CDR1 MNHNS and CDR2 SASEGT. The V and J ends lost 6 bases and 2 bases respectively, with 11 bases between them. The CDR3 is 15 residues long. The CDR3 loop reads CASRQPGAGANVLTF. CDR3 coding DNA: TGTGCCAGCAGGCAACCAGGTGCTGGGGCCAACGTCCTGACTTTC.

This CDR3 is CSATTWGQGYEQYF. CDR3 coding DNA: TGCAGTGCAACCACATGGGGACAGGGCTACGAGCAGTACTTC. The V call is TRBV20-1, the J call TRBJ2-7; 9 nucleotides line up with TRBD1. From germline, CDR1 is DFQATT and CDR2 SNEGSKA (reference sequence). With V trimmed by 6 bases and J by 3 bases, 9 bases remained unmatched. The CDR3 totals 14 residues.

The V and J genes are TRBV2 and TRBJ1-5; TRBD1 might be the D (5 bases). CDR1 and CDR2 from the germline V gene are SNHLY and FYNNEI. Trimming took 3 bases from V and 4 from J, leaving 13 bases between them. The CDR3 is 15 residues long. The DNA for the CDR3 is TGTGCCAGCAGTGACAGGGATTTCCGGAATCAGCCCCAGCATTTT. This encodes CASSDRDFRNQPQHF.

This clonotype was counted at least ten times. Compared with germline, one end of the junction differs, possibly owing to a read error. This chain connects TRBV5-1 to TRBJ2-5, with 7 nucleotides matching TRBD1. Germline V gene sequence: CDR1 SGHRS, CDR2 YFSETQ. This CDR3 is 12 amino acids long. The CDR3 loop reads CASSLQGETQYF. The CDR3 nucleotides read TGTGCCAGCAGCTTACAGGGGGAGACCCAGTACTTC.

Note on this clonotype: A read error is likely here: a far larger clone is one base away. The chain is built from TRBV3-1 and TRBJ2-7; D ambiguous. V was cut by 1 base and J by 5 bases, with 3 bases left in between. This CDR3 region has 11 residues. CDR1 and CDR2 (germline): LGHDT, YNNKEL (reference sequence). CDR3 DNA: TGTGCCAGCAGCCAAGGTAACGAGCAGTACTTC. The encoded protein is CASSQGNEQYF.

This clonotype occurred a few times. This sequence joins TRBV5-1 and TRBJ2-5; D is undetermined. Germline-derived CDR1 and CDR2 are SGHRS and YFSETQ. This CDR3 spans 15 amino acids. Between the trimmed V and J ends, which lost 4 bases and 2 bases, there was a span of 15 bases. In DNA, the CDR3 is TGCGCCAGCAGCATATCAGGTGTTCGGCAAGAGACCCAGTACTTC. It yields the protein CASSISGVRQETQYF.

This chain links TRBV3-1 with TRBJ2-7; TRBD2 matches 8 bases. With 8 bases clipped from V and 2 bases from J, the junction kept 11 bases outside the gene matches. The CDR3 covers 15 residues. CDR1 and CDR2 (germline): LGHDT, YNNKEL (reference sequence). This CDR3 reads CASSTGAGGPYEQYF. The CDR3, as DNA: TGTGCCAGCTCGACAGGCGCGGGAGGCCCCTACGAGCAGTACTTC.

The rearrangement uses TRBV4-3 and TRBJ2-2, with no clear D. CDR1 LGHNA and CDR2 YSLEER come from the germline V gene. V was shortened by 3 bases and J by 5 bases, with 13 bases between the two germline ends. The CDR3 spans 15 residues. The CDR3 sequence is CASSQDLLSTGELFF. The CDR3, as DNA: TGCGCCAGCAGCCAGGACCTACTAAGTACCGGGGAGCTGTTTTTT.

The chain carries TRBV7-9 and TRBJ1-1; 8 bases match TRBD1. The germline V gene encodes CDR1 SEHNR and CDR2 FQNEAQ (reference sequence). Germline trimming cut 1 base from V and 5 bases from J; bases unmatched to any gene: 6. There are 15 residues in the CDR3. The CDR3 loop reads CASSLGQGARTEAFF. The CDR3 nucleotides are TGTGCCAGCAGCTTAGGGCAGGGGGCGAGAACTGAAGCTTTCTTT. Using reference TRBV7-9 and TRBJ1-1 for the parts outside the CDR3, the full variable domain is DTGVSQNPRHKITKRGQNVTFRCDPISEHNRLYWYRQTLGQGPEFLTYFQNEAQLEKSRLLSDRFSAERPKGSFSTLEIQRTEQGDSAMYLCASSLGQGARTEAFFGQGTRLTVV.

V and J are TRBV5-1 and TRBJ2-1; D not certain. CDR3 size: 13 residues. Germline V gives CDR1 SGHRS, CDR2 YFSETQ. V was trimmed by 4 bases and J by 7 bases, leaving 12 bases between them. CDR3 nucleotides: TGCGCCAGCAGCACGGGCCGGCGGAATGAGCAGTTCTTC. It specifies CASSTGRRNEQFF.

There are many counts of this clonotype. The V and J genes are TRBV9 and TRBJ2-1; maybe TRBD1 (6 bases). Trimming removed 3 bases from V and 7 bases from J, with 8 bases in between. The CDR3 is 12 amino acids. Germline CDR1 SGDLS, CDR2 YYNGEE. The CDR3 region has the DNA TGTGCCAGCAGCGAAGGGGGAAATGAGCAGTTCTTC. This sequence encodes CASSEGGNEQFF.

This clonotype was recorded a few times. This sequence joins TRBV4-2 and TRBJ2-2; 11 nucleotides line up with TRBD2. V trimming: 0 bases; J trimming: 5 bases; junction bases outside the gene matches: 11. This CDR3 region has 19 residues. Germline CDR1 LGHNA, CDR2 YNFKEQ. The CDR3 DNA follows: TGTGCCAGCAGCCAAGATCCACTAGCGGGGGCCCAGTGGACCGGGGAGCTGTTTTTT. It encodes CASSQDPLAGAQWTGELFF.

The gene calls are TRBV7-2 and TRBJ2-7, with D uncertain. The V and J ends lost 1 base and 2 bases respectively, with 9 bases between them. This CDR3 has 14 amino acids. Looked up from germline, CDR1 is SGHTA and CDR2 is FQGNSA. CDR3 sequence: CASSLDLGPYEQYF. CDR3 DNA: TGTGCCAGCAGCTTAGACCTAGGACCCTACGAGCAGTACTTC.

This clonotype was counted only a few times. The chain employs TRBV4-3 and TRBJ1-5, with TRBD1 matching 7 bases. Germline V gene sequence: CDR1 LGHNA, CDR2 YSLEER. The CDR3 runs 15 residues. Trimming removed 0 bases from V and 3 bases from J; junction bases left unmatched: 2. CDR3 nucleotide sequence: TGCGCCAGCAGCCAAGAGGACAGGTCCAATCAGCCCCAGCATTTT. Protein sequence: CASSQEDRSNQPQHF.

The rearrangement links TRBV10-1 to TRBJ2-2; no clear D. V was trimmed by 3 bases and J by 2 bases, leaving 10 bases between them. This CDR3 comprises 15 residues. The germline V gene has CDR1 WNHNN and CDR2 SYGVQD (reference sequence). CDR3 bases: TGCGCCAGCAGTGATAGCAGCCTTAACACCGGGGAGCTGTTTTTT. It is translated as CASSDSSLNTGELFF.

The chain employs TRBV4-3 and TRBJ1-5; a weak D match, TRBD1 (5 bases). Germline V lookup: CDR1 LGHNA, CDR2 YSLEER. The CDR3 extends over 15 amino acids. The V end was cut by 1 base, the J end by 7 bases, with 14 bases between. The CDR3 DNA reads as TGCGCCAGCAGCCAAGTTTCAGGGACGGGGCAGCCCCAGCATTTT. Translation gives CASSQVSGTGQPQHF.

This rearrangement joins TRBV12-3 or TRBV12-4 to TRBJ2-1; 9 bases map to TRBD1. The CDR3 totals 14 residues. Unmatched junction bases numbered 9, after V lost 6 bases and J lost 9 bases. Here the CDR3 reads CASSTGTGNSEQFF. The CDR3, as DNA: TGTGCCAGCAGCACCGGGACAGGGAACAGTGAGCAGTTCTTC.

This clonotype came up a few times. The rearrangement uses TRBV27 and TRBJ1-1, with D perhaps TRBD1 (5 bases). The CDR3 is made up of 18 amino acids. Germline CDR1 reads MNHEY; CDR2 reads SMNVEV (reference sequence). Between the trimmed V and J ends, which lost 7 bases and 1 base, there was a span of 25 bases. CDR3 nucleotides: TGTGCCAGCATGTCGTGGCGTCCAGTGGGGCGACGGAACACTGAAGCTTTCTTT. Amino acids: CASMSWRPVGRRNTEAFF.

This chain uses TRBV7-9 with TRBJ2-5, with 8 bases fitting TRBD1. The length of the CDR3 is 15 residues. V shed 6 bases, J shed 1 base, and the junction held 7 bases outside the gene matches. Germline CDR1 and CDR2: SEHNR and FQNEAQ (reference sequence). As DNA, the CDR3 is TGTGCCAGCAGACCGACAGGGGCTCCCCAAGAGACCCAGTACTTC. Translation gives CASRPTGAPQETQYF.

This clonotype appeared a few times. The chain employs TRBV7-2 and TRBJ2-5; a possible D gene is TRBD1 (6 bases). The germline gives CDR1 SGHTA, CDR2 FQGNSA. Deletions cut 5 bases from V and 1 base from J, with 11 bases between. CDR3 length: 14 residues. This CDR3 is CASSRQAFQETQYF. DNA of the CDR3: TGTGCCAGCAGCAGACAGGCCTTCCAAGAGACCCAGTACTTC.

This rearrangement joins TRBV5-1 to TRBJ2-2; D uncertain. Germline CDR1 and CDR2: SGHRS and YFSETQ. The germline V and J ends were trimmed by 0 bases and 0 bases, with 9 bases remaining between them. The length of the CDR3 is 16 residues. The CDR3 nucleotides read TGCGCCAGCAGCTTGGTGTTCAACACGAACACCGGGGAGCTGTTTTTT. Protein: CASSLVFNTNTGELFF.

A few counts support this clonotype. The gene calls are TRBV3-1 and TRBJ1-2; D is uncertain. The V gene lost 3 bases and the J gene lost 8 bases, with 10 bases spanning the gap. CDR1 is LGHDT, CDR2 YNNKEL, per germline (reference sequence). This CDR3 contains 12 residues. This chain's CDR3 is CASSHDNGGYTF. The CDR3, as DNA: TGTGCCAGCAGCCATGACAATGGCGGCTACACCTTC. Looking up the rest from reference TRBV3-1 and TRBJ1-2 gives the full variable domain: DTAVSQTPKYLVTQMGNDKSIKCEQNLGHDTMYWYKQDSKKFLKIMFSYNNKELIINETVPNRFSPKSPDKAHLNLHINSLELGDSAVYFCASSHDNGGYTFGSGTRLTVV.

This clonotype was picked up a small number of times. V and J are TRBV20-1 and TRBJ2-3; TRBD1 agrees at 8 bases. Trimming removed 5 bases from V and 4 bases from J; junction bases left unmatched: 14. Germline assignment: CDR1 DFQATT and CDR2 SNEGSKA (reference sequence). This CDR3 has 16 residues. CDR3 DNA: TGCAGTGCTCCGAGACGAAGGACAGGGCCAGCAGATACGCAGTATTTT. Its translation is CSAPRRRTGPADTQYF.

This clonotype was observed a handful of times. The genes are TRBV20-1 and TRBJ2-5, with a possible D match to TRBD2 (6 bases). The CDR3 covers 16 residues. Germline V gene data show CDR1 as DFQATT and CDR2 as SNEGSKA (reference sequence). Between the trimmed V and J ends, which lost 6 bases and 4 bases, there was a span of 24 bases. CDR3 residues: CSARLGSGETLETQYF. DNA of the CDR3: TGCAGTGCCCGTCTAGGTTCGGGGGAAACTTTAGAGACCCAGTACTTC.

This chain joins TRBV24-1 and TRBJ2-5; 8 positions match TRBD1. CDR3 length: 16 amino acids. V dropped 6 bases and J dropped 5; count of bases not matched to a gene: 13. Germline CDR1 is KGHDR and CDR2 is SFDVKD. In DNA form, the CDR3 reads TGTGCCACCAGTCTTGGCGGGACAGGTAATATTGAGACCCAGTACTTC. This gives the protein CATSLGGTGNIETQYF.

In this sample, this clonotype turned up a few times. V is TRBV2 and J is TRBJ2-1; D perhaps matches TRBD2 (6 bases). Germline CDR1 SNHLY, CDR2 FYNNEI. The CDR3 consists of 15 residues. V lost 5 bases and J 8 bases, leaving 19 bases between the germline ends. The CDR3 spells CASSPWGRTGDEQFF. The CDR3, as DNA: TGTGCCAGCAGTCCCTGGGGGAGGACGGGTGATGAGCAGTTCTTC.

The rearrangement links TRBV4-2 to TRBJ2-1; TRBD2 aligns across 9 bases. Germline V CDR1 and CDR2: LGHNA, YNFKEQ. The CDR3 has 20 residues. V lost 3 bases, J lost 0 bases, and 15 bases stayed unmatched. The CDR3 protein is CASSHLMSSSGKSSYNEQFF. The CDR3 DNA reads TGTGCCAGCAGCCATCTCATGTCCTCTAGCGGGAAGAGCTCCTACAATGAGCAGTTCTTC.

The sample holds a few counts of this clonotype. The chain is built from TRBV10-3 and TRBJ2-1, with unresolved D. The germline gives CDR1 ENHRY, CDR2 SYGVKD. This CDR3 is built from 21 residues. V lost 5 bases, J lost 8 bases, and 37 bases lay in between. The CDR3 sequence: CAISTPLPNNHTQRPADEQFF. CDR3 sequence (DNA): TGTGCCATCAGTACACCACTGCCCAACAATCATACTCAGCGTCCAGCAGATGAGCAGTTCTTC.

The chain is built from TRBV29-1 and TRBJ2-2, with 9 bases identical to TRBD1. This CDR3 has 16 amino acids. Trimming took 1 base from V and 5 from J; bases not matched to a gene: 8. The V gene's germline CDR1 is SQVTM and CDR2 ANQGSEA. The CDR3 DNA reads TGCAGCGTTGAAGGGGTCCGGGGACAGGGAACCGGGGAGCTGTTTTTT. Translated: CSVEGVRGQGTGELFF.